This T cell receptor (beta chain) originates from a study of blood T cell repertoires in COVID-19. Per the original methods: Reference gene primers were amplified, and this amplification served to estimate nucleated cell counts. Profiled with immunoSEQ multiplex PCR; TCRdb holds only in-frame clones, not every one. Clonal size and the V and J genes are those of that table, whereas D and trimming came from the DNA. The table lists 390,000 or so clones, roughly 89% of them singletons. V gave up 1 base and J gave up 4 bases, with 10 bases separating them. Germline CDR1 and CDR2: SNHLY and FYNNEI. This CDR3 has 14 residues.

The rearrangement joins TRBV2 to TRBJ1-2; D gene ambiguous. The clonotype was recovered from a woman between 50 and 59 years old who had recovered from COVID-19. The sequenced sample was PBMCs or T cells enriched from blood (not recorded which). CDR3: CASSEGGLLYGYTF. CDR3 DNA sequence: TGTGCCAGCAGTGAAGGCGGCCTGCTCTATGGCTACACCTTC.